This T cell receptor (beta chain) was identified in a study of blood T cells in healthy people across ages. This CDR3 contains 16 residues. About this clonotype: The antigen is undetermined.

The authors ran a second PCR of 7 to 11 cycles using a sample-barcoded 5' primer and a J-beta primer mix. All cDNA molecules were each tagged by a template-switch adaptor with 12 random nucleotides. One entry per CDR3 protein results from TCRdb running MiXCR on the 5' RACE reads. The sample lists hundreds of thousands of distinct CDR3 sequences; 58% were seen once. Study observations and caveats: Unknown CMV status may confound age-related changes in expanded clones. PBMCs went unsorted, and a conclusive naive versus antigen-experienced comparison was therefore prevented. Roughly linear declines in TCR beta diversity per million T cells occurred with age.

The chain couples TRBV21-1 to TRBJ2-5; the table's TRBD1 call for D was not verified on the DNA. The DNA end is more similar to TRBJ2-7, so the J call may be wrong. TRBV21-1 counts as a pseudogene. The sequenced material came from blood. The sequence was obtained from a man aged 25-45 years in good health. CDR3 DNA sequence: TGTGCCAGCAGCTTGTGTGGACAGTGTAAAGCCTACGAGCAGTACTTC. Protein: CASSLCGQCKAYEQYF.